One sample yielded the 16 T cell receptor beta chains listed below, sequenced in a study of cytomegalovirus exposure and HLA in healthy donors. The study ran its PCR with 60 Vbeta and 13 Jbeta primers. Repertoires were generated with immunoSEQ multiplex PCR, while TCRdb's copy carries only in-frame clones and drops some. Here the sample table reports over 100,000 clones. The sequenced material came from PBMCs. These receptors were obtained from a man aged 35-49 years in good health and CMV-seropositive.

The chain is built from TRBV9 and TRBJ2-3, with D perhaps matching TRBD1 (5 bases). The CDR3 spans 14 residues. V lost 7 bases and J 2 bases, leaving 14 bases between the germline ends. Germline values: CDR1 SGDLS, CDR2 YYNGEE. CDR3 sequence reads: CASGWGSVTDTQYF. The DNA for the CDR3 is TGTGCCAGCGGGTGGGGCAGTGTCACAGATACGCAGTATTTT.

The V gene is TRBV27, the J gene TRBJ1-4; D perhaps matches TRBD1 (5 bases). V was cut by 3 bases and J by 5 bases, with 10 bases left in between. CDR1 is MNHEY and CDR2 is SMNVEV in the germline V gene (reference sequence). The CDR3 is 14 residues long. The CDR3 DNA follows: TGTGCCAGCAGTTTCGGGGGTGTGAATGAAAAACTGTTTTTT. Translation gives CASSFGGVNEKLFF.

The genes are TRBV13 and TRBJ1-3; possibly TRBD1 for D (5 bases). V lost 1 base and J lost 2, with 15 bases in between. Germline V gene sequence: CDR1 PRHDT, CDR2 FYEKMQ (reference sequence). The CDR3 covers 17 residues. For the CDR3, the DNA is TGTGCCAGCAGCTTAGACGGGGGGTTACGCCCTGGAAACACCATATATTTT. Its translation is CASSLDGGLRPGNTIYF.

The V gene is TRBV19, the J gene TRBJ2-1; 10 nucleotides agree with TRBD2. J gave up 7 bases and V 3 bases, and 3 bases lay outside the gene matches. The CDR3 totals 14 residues. Germline V gives CDR1 LNHDA, CDR2 SQIVND (reference sequence). The CDR3 DNA sequence: TGTGCCAGTAGTATGACTAGCGGGTGGAATGAGCAGTTCTTC. This gives the protein CASSMTSGWNEQFF.

The chain employs TRBV27 and TRBJ1-4, with D possibly being TRBD1 (5 bases). CDR1 and CDR2 (germline): MNHEY, SMNVEV (reference sequence). Trimming shortened V by 5 bases and J by 8 bases, and 15 bases separated the two germline ends. This CDR3 has 14 residues. This CDR3 is CASSTDMKREKLFF. The CDR3 coding sequence is TGTGCCAGCAGTACGGACATGAAGAGGGAAAAACTGTTTTTT.

The rearrangement uses TRBV19 and TRBJ1-5; 8 bases match TRBD1. Trimming removed 7 bases from V and 3 bases from J; junction bases left unmatched: 11. Germline V lookup: CDR1 LNHDA, CDR2 SQIVND (reference sequence). This CDR3 region has 16 residues. The CDR3 nucleotides read TGTGCCAGTATACAGGGACAGGTGATGCCCAATCAGCCCCAGCATTTT. This gives the protein CASIQGQVMPNQPQHF. The variable domain in full, completed from reference TRBV19 and TRBJ1-5, reads DGGITQSPKYLFRKEGQNVTLSCEQNLNHDAMYWYRQDPGQGLRLIYYSQIVNDFQKGDIAEGYSVSREKKESFPLTVTSAQKNPTAFYLCASIQGQVMPNQPQHFGDGTRLSIL.

This rearrangement joins TRBV6-6 to TRBJ1-2; a possible D gene is TRBD1 (6 bases). V dropped 6 bases and J dropped 2 bases, with 13 bases sitting between them. From germline, CDR1 is MNHNY and CDR2 SVGAGI (reference sequence). CDR3 size: 14 residues. The DNA of the CDR3 is TGTGCCAGCAGCACCGGGACACCCAACTATGGCTACACCTTC. This codes for CASSTGTPNYGYTF.

J is TRBJ2-6 and V is TRBV7-8; a weak D match, TRBD1 (6 bases). Germline assignment: CDR1 SGHVS and CDR2 FQNEAQ. V dropped 1 base and J dropped 0 bases, with 19 bases sitting between them. The CDR3 is 20 residues long. The CDR3 DNA is TGTGCCAGCAGCTTAGTTATTCAGCCAGGGGTCGTCTCTGGGGCCAACGTCCTGACTTTC. It encodes CASSLVIQPGVVSGANVLTF.

The gene calls are TRBV18 and TRBJ2-5; 9 bases are a match to TRBD1. The CDR3 is 16 amino acids. Germline loops: CDR1 KGHSH, CDR2 LQKENI. The V gene end was trimmed by 5 bases and the J gene end by 5 bases; junction bases not matched to a gene: 12. This CDR3 reads CASSDDTGGRGETQYF. As DNA, the CDR3 is TGTGCCAGCTCAGATGATACAGGGGGCAGAGGGGAGACCCAGTACTTC.

The chain combines TRBV6-5 with TRBJ1-1; D gene ambiguous. The CDR3 is 15 amino acids. Germline values: CDR1 MNHEY, CDR2 SVGAGI. Trimming shortened V by 2 bases and J by 6 bases, and 16 bases separated the two germline ends. The CDR3 DNA reads as TGTGCCAGCAGTTACGCGAGGGAATCTAAGTCTGAAGCTTTCTTT. It is translated as CASSYARESKSEAFF.

The V gene is TRBV15, the J gene TRBJ2-3; TRBD2 aligns across 10 bases. Germline-derived CDR1 and CDR2 are LNHNV and YYDKDF (reference sequence). The CDR3 runs 17 residues. V lost 0 bases and J lost 4; bases outside the gene matches: 7. In DNA, the CDR3 is TGTGCCACCAGCAGAGATGGAGCGGGAGGGCCCGCAGATACGCAGTATTTT. Its translation is CATSRDGAGGPADTQYF.

The chain combines TRBV11-2 with TRBJ1-4, with D possibly being TRBD1 (5 bases). Germline loops: CDR1 SGHAT, CDR2 FQNNGV. V was shortened by 0 bases and J by 2 bases, with 7 bases between the two germline ends. The CDR3 runs to 15 residues. The CDR3: CASSLDRQTNEKLFF. CDR3 in DNA: TGTGCCAGCAGCTTAGATCGACAGACTAATGAAAAACTGTTTTTT.

The V and J genes are TRBV27 and TRBJ2-1, with TRBD2 matching 14 bases. Germline CDR1 MNHEY, CDR2 SMNVEV (reference sequence). This CDR3 has 17 residues. V lost 5 bases and J lost 5; bases outside the gene matches: 8. DNA of the CDR3: TGTGCCAGCAGTCGATCGCCGGGACTAGCGGGGGACAATGAGCAGTTCTTC. Translating gives CASSRSPGLAGDNEQFF.

The CDR3 region has the DNA TGCGCCAGCAGCCAATCCAGCGGACTGGAAGAGACCCAGTACTTC. Its protein is CASSQSSGLEETQYF. This sequence joins TRBV4-1 and TRBJ2-5; D possibly corresponds to TRBD2 (5 bases). This CDR3 spans 15 amino acids. The germline CDR1 and CDR2 sequences are MGHRA and YSYEKL. V dropped 2 bases and J dropped 3 bases, with 13 bases sitting between them.

The J gene is TRBJ2-3, the V gene TRBV27; the D gene is possibly TRBD1 (6 bases). CDR1 and CDR2 from the germline V gene are MNHEY and SMNVEV (reference sequence). Deletions cut 10 bases from V and 3 bases from J, with 20 bases between. The CDR3 has 15 amino acids. CDR3 nucleotides: TGTGCCACCTCCCCTAGGCAGGGGCGGACAGATACGCAGTATTTT. Its translation: CATSPRQGRTDTQYF.

The chain employs TRBV18 and TRBJ2-2, with 10 bases fitting TRBD1. The J segment lost 3 bases and the V segment lost 4 bases, leaving 2 bases of the junction unmatched. The V gene's germline CDR1 is KGHSH and CDR2 LQKENI. CDR3 length: 15 residues. The CDR3 is CASSRDRGDTGELFF. The CDR3 region has the DNA TGTGCCAGCTCACGGGACAGGGGTGACACCGGGGAGCTGTTTTTT.